What follows are 20 T cell receptor beta chains derived from one specimen sequenced in a study of cytomegalovirus exposure and HLA in healthy donors. The PCR ran on 60 Vbeta and 13 Jbeta primers. Assay used: immunoSEQ multiplex PCR; TCRdb lists only in-frame clones, some missing. The table has under 95,000 clones, about 78% seen once. Material: PBMCs. The receptor set was obtained from a male donor in good health and CMV-seronegative.

The chain combines TRBV5-5 with TRBJ1-1; 7 nucleotides agree with TRBD1. V was clipped by 2 bases and J by 4 bases; unmatched bases: 5. Germline assignment: CDR1 SGHKS and CDR2 YYEKEE (reference sequence). The CDR3 covers 14 residues. The CDR3 DNA reads TGTGCCAGCAGCTTCAACCGGGACAGCACTGAAGCTTTCTTT. As protein: CASSFNRDSTEAFF.

V and J are TRBV7-9 and TRBJ1-1, with a tentative D call TRBD1 (6 bases). Trimming removed 5 bases at V and 5 bases at J, with 15 bases between. This CDR3 has 14 residues. Germline CDR1 and CDR2: SEHNR and FQNEAQ (reference sequence). The CDR3 bases are TGTGCCAGCAGCCCAGTACAGGGAGGGACTGAAGCTTTCTTT. Translating gives CASSPVQGGTEAFF.

This chain links TRBV30 with TRBJ2-3; the D gene is possibly TRBD1 (5 bases). From germline, CDR1 is GTSNPN and CDR2 SVGIG (reference sequence). The CDR3 is 12 residues long. Trimming removed 4 bases at V and 4 bases at J, with 9 bases between. CDR3 nucleotide sequence: TGTGCCTGGACCGTCAGGGCAGATACGCAGTATTTT. It yields the protein CAWTVRADTQYF. The full variable domain, its missing parts supplied by reference TRBV30 and TRBJ2-3, is SQTIHQWPATLVQPVGSPLSLECTVEGTSNPNLYWYRQAAGRGLQLLFYSVGIGQISSEVPQNLSASRPQDRQFILSSKKLLLSDSGFYLCAWTVRADTQYFGPGTRLTVL.

The V gene is TRBV28, the J gene TRBJ1-4; 9 bases align to TRBD1. Germline loops: CDR1 MDHEN, CDR2 SYDVKM. The CDR3 consists of 16 residues. The V gene end was trimmed by 6 bases and the J gene end by 2 bases; junction bases not matched to a gene: 7. The CDR3 DNA is TGTGCCAGCAGGGCGGGACAGGGATTGACTAATGAAAAACTGTTTTTT. The encoded protein is CASRAGQGLTNEKLFF.

V and J are TRBV7-3 and TRBJ2-7, with D possibly being TRBD2 (5 bases). Germline CDR1 reads SGHTA; CDR2 reads FQGTGA. The CDR3 has 12 amino acids. V lost 5 bases and J lost 5, with 10 bases in between. CDR3 DNA: TGTGCCAGCAGCCAAGGGAGAGACGAGCAGTACTTC. This sequence encodes CASSQGRDEQYF.

This clone has a single count. The V gene is TRBV7-9, the J gene TRBJ2-1; 14 bases agree with TRBD2. Losses at the gene ends were 5 bases for V and 8 bases for J; bases not matched to a gene: 5. This CDR3 comprises 15 residues. The germline CDR1 and CDR2 sequences are SEHNR and FQNEAQ (reference sequence). DNA of the CDR3: TGTGCCAGCAGCATGACTAGCGGGAGGGCGGATGAGCAGTTCTTC. Its translation: CASSMTSGRADEQFF. Full variable domain (outside the CDR3, taken from reference TRBV7-9 and TRBJ2-1): DTGVSQNPRHKITKRGQNVTFRCDPISEHNRLYWYRQTLGQGPEFLTYFQNEAQLEKSRLLSDRFSAERPKGSFSTLEIQRTEQGDSAMYLCASSMTSGRADEQFFGPGTRLTVL.

The V gene is TRBV5-5, the J gene TRBJ2-7; TRBD1 matches 8 bases. This CDR3 spans 15 amino acids. Trimming removed 0 bases from V and 7 bases from J; junction bases left unmatched: 9. Germline lookup yields CDR1 SGHKS and CDR2 YYEKEE (reference sequence). For the CDR3, the DNA is TGTGCCAGCAGCTTGGATCCGTTCAGGGGGCGGGAGCAGTACTTC. This translates into CASSLDPFRGREQYF. The full variable domain, in which reference TRBV5-5 and TRBJ2-7 provide the parts outside the CDR3, is DAGVTQSPTHLIKTRGQQVTLRCSPISGHKSVSWYQQVLGQGPQFIFQYYEKEERGRGNFPDRFSARQFPNYSSELNVNALLLGDSALYLCASSLDPFRGREQYFGPGTRLTVT.

The rearrangement uses TRBV5-6 and TRBJ1-2; D might be TRBD1 (5 bases). Trimming cost V 0 bases and J 8 bases, with 8 bases left between them. In germline, CDR1 is SGHDT, CDR2 YYEEEE. The CDR3 totals 12 residues. CDR3 sequence: CASSLEQEGYTF. CDR3 coding DNA: TGTGCCAGCAGCTTGGAACAGGAGGGCTACACCTTC.

The rearrangement uses TRBV6-1 and TRBJ1-4; 9 nucleotides agree with TRBD1. CDR3 length equals 16 residues. Trimming removed 4 bases from V and 5 bases from J; junction bases left unmatched: 8. CDR1 and CDR2 from the germline V gene are MNHNS and SASEGT. The CDR3 region is CASSALGTGINEKLFF. In nucleotides, the CDR3 is TGTGCCAGCAGTGCTCTCGGGACAGGGATAAATGAAAAACTGTTTTTT.

This clone came up a few times. The genes are TRBV7-9 and TRBJ2-7; D not certain. CDR3 length: 13 residues. Germline V gene lookup returns CDR1 SEHNR and CDR2 FQNEAQ (reference sequence). V was clipped by 4 bases and J by 0 bases, with 7 bases between them. The CDR3 loop is CASSSGISYEQYF. The CDR3 region has the DNA TGTGCCAGCAGCTCAGGAATCTCCTACGAGCAGTACTTC.

V gene TRBV4-2 combines with J gene TRBJ2-1, with D perhaps matching TRBD2 (5 bases). CDR3 length: 17 residues. Deletions cut 1 base from V and 3 bases from J, with 16 bases between. Per germline, CDR1 LGHNA and CDR2 YNFKEQ. Written as DNA, the CDR3 is TGTGCCAGCAGCCAAGCATCGGGAAACCCTAACTACAATGAGCAGTTCTTC. This translates into CASSQASGNPNYNEQFF.

This clone was picked up one time. The genes are TRBV19 and TRBJ2-1; 7 bases fit TRBD1. The CDR3 has 13 amino acids. V was pared by 3 bases and J by 5 bases, with 1 base of the junction left unmatched. Germline V gene lookup returns CDR1 LNHDA and CDR2 SQIVND (reference sequence). The DNA of the CDR3 is TGTGCCAGTAGTATGGGACAGAACAATGAGCAGTTCTTC. Translated, it gives CASSMGQNNEQFF. Supplemented by reference TRBV19 and TRBJ2-1, the full variable domain reads DGGITQSPKYLFRKEGQNVTLSCEQNLNHDAMYWYRQDPGQGLRLIYYSQIVNDFQKGDIAEGYSVSREKKESFPLTVTSAQKNPTAFYLCASSMGQNNEQFFGPGTRLTVL.

The rearrangement links TRBV20-1 to TRBJ2-3; D is undetermined. V was pared by 3 bases and J by 10 bases, with 11 bases between. Germline CDR1 reads DFQATT; CDR2 reads SNEGSKA (reference sequence). The CDR3 is 11 amino acids. The CDR3 bases are TGCAGTGCTAGGAGCCCGGTTGCGCAGTATTTT. Translated, it gives CSARSPVAQYF.

The CDR3 bases are TGTGCCAGCAGCCAAGTAATCGCGGGTGGAACTGAAGCTTTCTTT. Protein product: CASSQVIAGGTEAFF. The J gene is TRBJ1-1, the V gene TRBV4-2; D remains ambiguous. Trimming pared 1 base from V and 5 bases from J, leaving 14 bases between. This CDR3 region has 15 residues. CDR1 and CDR2 (germline): LGHNA, YNFKEQ.

The chain carries TRBV5-1 and TRBJ2-5; 8 positions match TRBD1. The DNA end is a closer match to TRBJ2-7, so the J assignment may be wrong. The CDR3 has 15 amino acids. CDR1 and CDR2 from the germline V gene are SGHRS and YFSETQ. The CDR3: CASSLRQGSSYEQYF. CDR3 sequence (DNA): TGCGCCAGCAGCTTGAGACAGGGGAGCTCCTACGAGCAGTACTTC.

This clone was observed a few times. The rearrangement uses TRBV5-1 and TRBJ2-3; a possible D gene is TRBD2 (6 bases). V was clipped by 0 bases and J by 0 bases, with 11 bases between them. CDR1 SGHRS and CDR2 YFSETQ come from the germline V gene. This CDR3 has 16 residues. CDR3 DNA: TGCGCCAGCAGCTTGGCCTTAAGCGGGAGCACAGATACGCAGTATTTT. This sequence encodes CASSLALSGSTDTQYF.

The chain uses TRBV6-5 and TRBJ1-5, with TRBD1 as a possible D gene (5 bases). CDR3 length equals 14 residues. Trimming removed 5 bases from V and 4 bases from J, with 12 bases in between. Germline V gene lookup returns CDR1 MNHEY and CDR2 SVGAGI. The CDR3 nucleotides read TGTGCCAGCAGTCGGCGGGGGGTTAATCAGCCCCAGCATTTT. The encoded protein is CASSRRGVNQPQHF.

The chain carries TRBV27 and TRBJ1-4, with 9 nucleotides matching TRBD1. This CDR3 is built from 14 residues. V shed 4 bases, J shed 6 bases, and the junction held 3 bases outside the gene matches. CDR1 MNHEY and CDR2 SMNVEV come from the germline V gene (reference sequence). The chain's CDR3 is CASSSDRGDEKLFF. CDR3 sequence (DNA): TGTGCCAGCAGTTCGGACAGGGGAGATGAAAAACTGTTTTTT.

CDR3 sequence reads: CASSYPVEHVNSPLHF. In DNA form, the CDR3 reads TGTGCCAGCAGCTACCCCGTGGAGCACGTAAATTCACCCCTCCACTTT. V is TRBV7-2 and J is TRBJ1-6; D is unclear. The CDR3 spans 16 residues. Deletions cut 4 bases from V and 7 bases from J, with 17 bases between. Germline lookup yields CDR1 SGHTA and CDR2 FQGNSA.

The chain has TRBV9 and TRBJ2-7, with 10 bases that match TRBD1. Losses at the gene ends were 3 bases for V and 6 bases for J; bases not matched to a gene: 6. Germline loops: CDR1 SGDLS, CDR2 YYNGEE. The CDR3 is 14 residues long. In nucleotides, the CDR3 is TGTGCCAGCAGCGCCACCGGACAGGGGGTCGAGCAGTACTTC. It specifies CASSATGQGVEQYF. Full variable domain (outside the CDR3, taken from reference TRBV9 and TRBJ2-7): DSGVTQTPKHLITATGQRVTLRCSPRSGDLSVYWYQQSLDQGLQFLIQYYNGEERAKGNILERFSAQQFPDLHSELNLSSLELGDSALYFCASSATGQGVEQYFGPGTRLTVT.